Listed below are T cell receptor beta chains from one sample, sequenced in a study of vaccination and CD4 T cells after COVID-19. MiXCR was run by TCRdb on the PCR reads, yielding one entry per CDR3 protein. Of some 29,000 distinct CDR3 sequences in the sample, approximately 48% were seen once. The sequencing used CD4+ T cells from blood, collected about 7 months after SARS-CoV-2 vaccination. These TCRs come from a human donor who had recovered from COVID-19. Both conserved end residues are trimmed from each CDR3. The order of the fields is J gene, V gene, CDR3 protein.

J: TRBJ2-7
V: TRBV27
CDR3: ASSFVAGGSHEQY

J: TRBJ2-2
V: TRBV20-1
CDR3: SARNAQGTGELL

J: TRBJ2-3
V: TRBV15
CDR3: ATSQGSTDTQY

J: TRBJ2-2
V: TRBV6-1
CDR3: ASRTENTGELF

J: TRBJ2-7
V: TRBV28
CDR3: ASAGGAGTSDEQY

J: TRBJ2-3
V: TRBV6-2/TRBV6-3
CDR3: ASSYLRTSGSTDTQY

J: TRBJ2-7
V: TRBV28
CDR3: ASSPQLGRGSYEQY

J: TRBJ2-3
V: TRBV20-1
CDR3: SAFSTSTDTQY

J: TRBJ2-3
V: TRBV15
CDR3: ATSQIGTDTQY

J: TRBJ2-2
V: TRBV7-2
CDR3: ASSLARRAGGVGELF

J: TRBJ2-1
V: TRBV5-5
CDR3: ASSFPAVNEQF

J: TRBJ2-5
V: TRBV6-2/TRBV6-3
CDR3: ASRLSPASQETQY

J: TRBJ1-2
V: TRBV6-2/TRBV6-3
CDR3: ASSRTENYGYT

J: TRBJ1-2
V: TRBV25-1
CDR3: ASSDPDRGHGYT

J: TRBJ1-1
V: TRBV7-8
CDR3: ASSWGGRPNTEAF

J: TRBJ2-7
V: TRBV14
CDR3: ASSRGQETPLSGLFYEQY

J: TRBJ1-1
V: TRBV6-5
CDR3: ASSYRQQGADTEAF

J: TRBJ2-1
V: TRBV20-1
CDR3: SAMWYRAMPGGNEQF

J: TRBJ2-7
V: TRBV7-9
CDR3: ASSSLGLTDEQY

J: TRBJ1-1
V: TRBV19
CDR3: ASSIGRENTEAF

J: TRBJ2-5
V: TRBV29-1
CDR3: SVEETGYRDQETQY

J: TRBJ2-1
V: TRBV28
CDR3: ASSFQRGKNEQF

J: TRBJ2-6
V: TRBV19
CDR3: ASSIEGGSGANVLT

J: TRBJ2-7
V: TRBV5-6
CDR3: ASSLVLAGFPTYEQY

J: TRBJ2-3
V: TRBV20-1
CDR3: SALAKGQNWYTQY

J: TRBJ2-5
V: TRBV15
CDR3: ATSSRSRVQETQY

J: TRBJ2-3
V: TRBV21-1
CDR3: ASPPRGRDGEDTQY